The 13 T cell receptor beta chains presented below share a single source sample, sequenced in a study of technical replicates of blood from four donors. TCRdb's table, derived via immunoSEQ multiplex PCR, lists solely in-frame clones and lacks some. The sample includes some 15,000 clones, 84% of them seen just once. Sequencing was done on a sample of PBMCs. These TCRs come from a human donor in good health.

The rearrangement joins TRBV4-1 to TRBJ1-6; possible D gene TRBD1, 5 bases. The germline gives CDR1 MGHRA, CDR2 YSYEKL. The CDR3 runs to 18 residues. Between the trimmed V and J ends, which lost 0 bases and 4 bases, there was a span of 16 bases. DNA for the CDR3: TGCGCCAGCAGCCAAGAGGAGGTTACGGGGGGTTATAATTCACCCCTCCACTTT. Encoded protein: CASSQEEVTGGYNSPLHF.

This sequence joins TRBV27 and TRBJ2-5, with TRBD2 matching 9 bases. This CDR3 contains 15 residues. Trimming at V came to 5 bases and at J to 9 bases, leaving 13 bases not matched to a gene. Germline V lookup: CDR1 MNHEY, CDR2 SMNVEV (reference sequence). The CDR3 sequence is CASSPRGGRASPQYF. In DNA form, the CDR3 reads TGTGCCAGCAGTCCTCGGGGCGGGAGGGCCTCCCCCCAGTACTTC.

The V and J genes are TRBV7-6 and TRBJ2-5; D remains ambiguous. Trimming left V 0 bases short and J 6 bases short, with 8 bases between. The germline gives CDR1 SGHVS, CDR2 FNYEAQ. The CDR3 contains 13 residues. The CDR3 nucleotides read TGTGCCAGCAGCTTAGCCGGCGGCCAGACCCAGTACTTC. This translates into CASSLAGGQTQYF. Full variable domain (remainder filled in from reference TRBV7-6 and TRBJ2-5): GAGVSQSPRYKVTKRGQDVALRCDPISGHVSLYWYRQALGQGPEFLTYFNYEAQQDKSGLPNDRFSAERPEGSISTLTIQRTEQRDSAMYRCASSLAGGQTQYFGPGTRLLVL.

This clone was counted once. The genes are TRBV2 and TRBJ2-7; 9 bases align to TRBD2. V was pared by 5 bases and J by 2 bases, with 4 bases of the junction left unmatched. Germline lookup yields CDR1 SNHLY and CDR2 FYNNEI. CDR3 length: 14 residues. The CDR3 DNA reads TGTGCCAGCAGTCGGGTAGCGGGAGCCTACGAGCAGTACTTC. The encoded protein is CASSRVAGAYEQYF.

J is TRBJ1-3 and V is TRBV2; D not resolved. Germline loops: CDR1 SNHLY, CDR2 FYNNEI. The CDR3 has 14 amino acids. The ends were cut back, 9 bases at V and 0 bases at J, with 12 bases in the middle. CDR3 DNA: TGTGCCAGTTCCCGAGACATCTCTGGAAACACCATATATTTT. Translated: CASSRDISGNTIYF.

Written as DNA, the CDR3 is TGTGCCAGCAGCCCGGGACAGGGAATGGCCTACGAGCAGTACTTC. Translation gives CASSPGQGMAYEQYF. The V and J genes are TRBV5-6 and TRBJ2-7; 9 bases are shared with TRBD1. The germline V gene has CDR1 SGHDT and CDR2 YYEEEE. The CDR3 sequence is 15 residues long. The trim removed 4 bases at V and 2 bases at J, leaving 7 bases unmatched.

The chain carries TRBV7-2 and TRBJ1-2; D ambiguous. Germline CDR1 is SGHTA and CDR2 is FQGNSA. The CDR3 has 16 residues. V was shortened by 0 bases and J by 4 bases, with 15 bases between the two germline ends. The CDR3 is CASSLADPRGGYGYTF. The CDR3 nucleotides read TGTGCCAGCAGCTTAGCGGACCCTCGTGGAGGCTATGGCTACACCTTC.

The rearrangement links TRBV9 to TRBJ2-1, with D possibly TRBD2 on 7 matching bases. The V gene lost 4 bases and the J gene lost 10 bases, with 21 bases spanning the gap. The germline CDR1 and CDR2 sequences are SGDLS and YYNGEE. The CDR3 consists of 15 residues. CDR3 bases: TGTGCCAGCAGCATTAGAGGGGGGGAGGGCCGCGAGCAGTTCTTC. Its protein product is CASSIRGGEGREQFF. The complete variable domain, with remaining parts taken from reference TRBV9 and TRBJ2-1, reads DSGVTQTPKHLITATGQRVTLRCSPRSGDLSVYWYQQSLDQGLQFLIQYYNGEERAKGNILERFSAQQFPDLHSELNLSSLELGDSALYFCASSIRGGEGREQFFGPGTRLTVL.

The genes are TRBV6-5 and TRBJ1-2; 8 bases map to TRBD1. Per germline, CDR1 MNHEY and CDR2 SVGAGI. This CDR3 has 14 amino acids. V gave up 6 bases and J gave up 6 bases; unmatched junction bases: 9. CDR3 sequence: CASSISGGIDGYTF. The DNA for the CDR3 is TGTGCCAGCAGCATCTCAGGGGGCATTGATGGCTACACCTTC.

This chain uses TRBV28 with TRBJ2-7; 8 bases are a match to TRBD1. V shed 5 bases and J 4 bases; nucleotides not matched to a gene: 4. The CDR3 has 13 residues. The V gene's germline CDR1 is MDHEN and CDR2 SYDVKM. CDR3 in amino acids: CASSHGQGYEQYF. The CDR3 bases are TGTGCCAGCAGTCACGGACAGGGTTACGAGCAGTACTTC.

The chain uses TRBV27 and TRBJ2-7, with D maybe TRBD2 (6 bases). The V end lost 5 bases, the J end lost 6 bases, and 32 bases lay between the germline ends. The CDR3 covers 19 residues. Germline loops: CDR1 MNHEY, CDR2 SMNVEV (reference sequence). CDR3 amino acids: CASSLMYMGGGVGRFEQYF. In DNA form, the CDR3 reads TGTGCCAGCAGTCTCATGTACATGGGCGGCGGGGTTGGGCGGTTCGAGCAGTACTTC.

The chain recombines TRBV5-1 with TRBJ2-1, with 8 positions matching TRBD2. V gave up 4 bases and J gave up 7 bases; unmatched junction bases: 13. CDR1 is SGHRS, CDR2 YFSETQ, per germline. CDR3 size: 16 residues. The CDR3 region has the DNA TGCGCCAGCAGCCCCGAGTGGGGGACTAGAGGGAATGAGCAGTTCTTC. It is translated as CASSPEWGTRGNEQFF.

The CDR3 coding sequence is TGTGCCAGCAGTCCGACGACAGGGCTTGAAGCTTTCTTT. Translated, it gives CASSPTTGLEAFF. V usage is TRBV27 and J usage is TRBJ1-1; 7 positions agree with TRBD1. This CDR3 spans 13 amino acids. V lost 5 bases, J lost 7 bases, and 7 bases stayed unmatched. Germline-derived CDR1 and CDR2 are MNHEY and SMNVEV (reference sequence).